These 9 T cell receptor beta chains originate from one sample sequenced in a study of OX40 agonist ivuxolimab in advanced cancers. Sequencing used immunoSEQ multiplex PCR; TCRdb keeps in-frame clones, though not all of them. The data hold roughly 61,000 clones, with approximately 93% observed a single time. The sequenced sample was CD4+ or CD8+ T cells sorted from blood, obtained in a trial of the OX40 agonist ivuxolimab. All receptors come from an adult with an advanced solid tumor such as melanoma, head and neck, liver or kidney cancer.

The chain has TRBV9 and TRBJ1-1; 11 positions match TRBD1. CDR1 and CDR2 (germline): SGDLS, YYNGEE. V lost 3 bases and J lost 2; bases outside the gene matches: 6. The CDR3 sequence is 16 residues long. CDR3 amino acids: CASSAPGQGVNTEAFF. CDR3 nucleotides: TGTGCCAGCAGCGCGCCGGGACAGGGGGTAAACACTGAAGCTTTCTTT.

V usage is TRBV11-2 and J usage is TRBJ2-7, with D perhaps given as TRBD1 or TRBD2 (5 bases each). CDR3 length equals 13 residues. V gave up 0 bases and J gave up 7 bases, with 10 bases separating them. Germline CDR1 SGHAT, CDR2 FQNNGV. The CDR3: CASSLEIWGEQYF. CDR3 nucleotides: TGTGCCAGCAGCTTAGAGATCTGGGGGGAGCAGTACTTC.

The chain is built from TRBV9 and TRBJ2-1; tentatively, D is TRBD1 or TRBD2 (6 bases each). Germline V CDR1 and CDR2: SGDLS, YYNGEE. V lost 3 bases and J lost 14, with 18 bases in between. This CDR3 has 13 amino acids. The CDR3 region has the DNA TGTGCCAGCAGCGATGGGTGGGGGGCGGAAGAGTTCTTC. It translates to CASSDGWGAEEFF.

This clone was found a few times. The chain has TRBV4-1 and TRBJ1-1; no clear D. This CDR3 is built from 12 residues. The germline V gene encodes CDR1 MGHRA and CDR2 YSYEKL. With 3 bases removed from V and 2 bases from J, the gap between germline ends came to 4 bases. CDR3 sequence reads: CASSHGNTEAFF. The CDR3 region has the DNA TGCGCCAGCAGCCACGGAAACACTGAAGCTTTCTTT.

V usage is TRBV29-1 and J usage is TRBJ1-4; 7 bases align to TRBD1. The trim removed 7 bases at V and 3 bases at J, leaving 2 bases unmatched. Germline CDR1 and CDR2: SQVTM and ANQGSEA. CDR3 size: 12 residues. CDR3 sequence reads: CSGQGSNEKLFF. In DNA, the CDR3 is TGCAGCGGACAGGGTTCTAATGAAAAACTGTTTTTT.

The chain employs TRBV18 and TRBJ2-2, with a tentative D call TRBD1 (6 bases). Trimming stripped 5 bases from V and 4 bases from J, with 11 bases between. The CDR3 covers 14 residues. In germline, CDR1 is KGHSH, CDR2 LQKENI. The CDR3 is CASSSGQLTGELFF. DNA of the CDR3: TGTGCCAGCTCATCGGGACAACTCACCGGGGAGCTGTTTTTT.

This sequence joins TRBV27 and TRBJ2-2; the D gene is possibly TRBD1 (6 bases). V was pared by 5 bases and J by 0 bases, with 13 bases between. CDR3 size: 16 residues. Germline V lookup: CDR1 MNHEY, CDR2 SMNVEV (reference sequence). For the CDR3, the DNA is TGTGCCAGCAGTCCCCCCACAGGGTCGAACACCGGGGAGCTGTTTTTT. Residues: CASSPPTGSNTGELFF.

This chain joins TRBV5-1 and TRBJ1-2; the D is unclear. The germline CDR1 and CDR2 sequences are SGHRS and YFSETQ. The CDR3 totals 13 residues. The V gene lost 1 base and the J gene lost 2 bases, with 6 bases spanning the gap. CDR3 region: CASSLFLNYGYTF. The CDR3 DNA is TGCGCCAGCAGCTTGTTCCTAAACTATGGCTACACCTTC.

Only a few counts were recorded for this clone. The chain recombines TRBV4-2 with TRBJ1-1; D ambiguous. The germline V gene encodes CDR1 LGHNA and CDR2 YNFKEQ. The CDR3 has 14 residues. Deletions cut 0 bases from V and 2 bases from J, with 7 bases between. As DNA, the CDR3 is TGTGCCAGCAGCCAAGAGGAAGGCAACACTGAAGCTTTCTTT. It specifies CASSQEEGNTEAFF.